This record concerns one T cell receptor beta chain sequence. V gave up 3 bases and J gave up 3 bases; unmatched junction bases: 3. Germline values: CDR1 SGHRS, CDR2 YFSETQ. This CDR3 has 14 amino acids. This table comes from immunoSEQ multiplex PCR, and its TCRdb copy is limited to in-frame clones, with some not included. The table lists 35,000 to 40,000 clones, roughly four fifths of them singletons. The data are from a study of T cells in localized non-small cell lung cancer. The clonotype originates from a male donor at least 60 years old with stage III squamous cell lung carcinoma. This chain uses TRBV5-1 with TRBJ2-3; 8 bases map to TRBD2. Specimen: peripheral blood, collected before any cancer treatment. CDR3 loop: CASSSGLETDTQYF. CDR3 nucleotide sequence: TGCGCCAGCAGCTCGGGACTAGAGACAGATACGCAGTATTTT. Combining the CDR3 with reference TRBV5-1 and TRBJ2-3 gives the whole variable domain KAGVTQTPRYLIKTRGQQVTLSCSPISGHRSVSWYQQTPGQGLQFLFEYFSETQRNKGNFPGRFSGRQFSNSRSEMNVSTLELGDSALYLCASSSGLETDTQYFGPGTRLTVL.